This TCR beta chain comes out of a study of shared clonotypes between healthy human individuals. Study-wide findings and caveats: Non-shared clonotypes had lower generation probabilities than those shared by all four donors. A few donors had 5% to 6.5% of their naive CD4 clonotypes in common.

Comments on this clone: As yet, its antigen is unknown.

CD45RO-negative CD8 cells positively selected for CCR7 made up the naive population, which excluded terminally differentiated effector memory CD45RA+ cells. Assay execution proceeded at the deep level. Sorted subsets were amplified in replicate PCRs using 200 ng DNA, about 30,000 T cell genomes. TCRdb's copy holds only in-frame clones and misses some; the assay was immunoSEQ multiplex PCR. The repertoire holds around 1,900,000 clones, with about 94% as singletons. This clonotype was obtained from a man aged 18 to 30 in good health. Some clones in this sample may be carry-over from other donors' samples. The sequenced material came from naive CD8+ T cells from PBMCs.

CDR3 in amino acids: CASSPGSSGVTDTQYF. The CDR3 DNA reads as TGCGCCAGCAGCCCTGGCTCTAGCGGGGTCACAGATACGCAGTATTTT. The V call is TRBV5-1, the J call TRBJ2-3; 9 nucleotides line up with TRBD2. The CDR3 spans 16 residues. Trimming removed 4 bases from V and 2 bases from J; junction bases left unmatched: 8. Germline CDR1 is SGHRS and CDR2 is YFSETQ.